In its sample, the clone carrying this TCR beta chain is large. Its antigen is still unknown. This record belongs to a study of T cell repertoires in aging, cancer and after chemotherapy. Overall study results and limits: Across the chemotherapy interval, each cancer cohort showed higher median generation probability, suggesting thymic rebound.

Peripheral blood genomic DNA, not sorted cells or RNA, was the template. Multiplex touch-down PCR with TRB-A/B primers amplified rearranged V-D-J TRB sequences. A single record per CDR3 protein comes from TCRdb applying MiXCR to the multiplex PCR reads. The sample holds some 2,100 distinct CDR3 sequences; 28% are singletons and the top ten take roughly 34%. Germline V gene data show CDR1 as MNHEY and CDR2 as SVGAGI. This CDR3 is 16 amino acids long. The trim removed 2 bases at V and 3 bases at J, leaving 3 bases unmatched. The gene calls are TRBV6-5 and TRBJ2-6; 8 bases are a match to TRBD1. The specimen sequenced was blood. The origin of this receptor is a human donor in good health. CDR3 sequence (DNA): TGTGCCAGCAGTTACCAGGGGGCAGGTGGGGCCAACGTCCTGACTTTC. It encodes CASSYQGAGGANVLTF.